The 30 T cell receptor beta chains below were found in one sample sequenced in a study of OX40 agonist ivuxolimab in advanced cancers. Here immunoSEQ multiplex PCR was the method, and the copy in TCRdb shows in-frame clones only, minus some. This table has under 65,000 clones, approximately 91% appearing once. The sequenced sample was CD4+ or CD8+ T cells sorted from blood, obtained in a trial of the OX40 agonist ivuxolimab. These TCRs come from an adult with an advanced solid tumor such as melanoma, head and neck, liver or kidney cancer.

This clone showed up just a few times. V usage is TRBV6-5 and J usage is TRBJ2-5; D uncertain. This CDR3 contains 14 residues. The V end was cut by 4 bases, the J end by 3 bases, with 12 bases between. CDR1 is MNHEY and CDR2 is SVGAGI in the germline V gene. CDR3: CASSSPFGKETQYF. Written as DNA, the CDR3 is TGTGCCAGCAGTTCCCCGTTCGGTAAAGAGACCCAGTACTTC.

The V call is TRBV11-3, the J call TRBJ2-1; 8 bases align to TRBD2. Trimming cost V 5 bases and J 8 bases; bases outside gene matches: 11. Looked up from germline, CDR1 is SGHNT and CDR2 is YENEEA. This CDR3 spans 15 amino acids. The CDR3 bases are TGTGCCAGCAGCCAAGAAGGGACTAGGAGGGATGAGCAGTTCTTC. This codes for CASSQEGTRRDEQFF.

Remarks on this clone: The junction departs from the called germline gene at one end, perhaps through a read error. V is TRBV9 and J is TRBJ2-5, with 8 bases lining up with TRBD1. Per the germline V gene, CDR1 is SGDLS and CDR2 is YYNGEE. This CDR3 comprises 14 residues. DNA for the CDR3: TGTGCCAGCAGCGCAAGGACAGGGCAAGAGACCCGGTACTTC. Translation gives CASSARTGQETRYF.

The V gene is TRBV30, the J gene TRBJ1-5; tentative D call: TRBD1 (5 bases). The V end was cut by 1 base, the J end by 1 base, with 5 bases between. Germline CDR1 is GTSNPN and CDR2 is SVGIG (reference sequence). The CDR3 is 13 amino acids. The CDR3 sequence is CAWSGGSNQPQHF. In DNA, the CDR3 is TGTGCCTGGAGTGGGGGGAGCAATCAGCCCCAGCATTTT. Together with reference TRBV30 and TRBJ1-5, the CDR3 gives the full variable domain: SQTIHQWPATLVQPVGSPLSLECTVEGTSNPNLYWYRQAAGRGLQLLFYSVGIGQISSEVPQNLSASRPQDRQFILSSKKLLLSDSGFYLCAWSGGSNQPQHFGDGTRLSIL.

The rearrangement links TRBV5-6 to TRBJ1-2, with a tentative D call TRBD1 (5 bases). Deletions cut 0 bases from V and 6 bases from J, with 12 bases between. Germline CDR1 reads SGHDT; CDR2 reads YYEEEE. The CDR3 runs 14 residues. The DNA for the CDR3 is TGTGCCAGCAGCTTGGCGGGACGGGAGCATGGCTACACCTTC. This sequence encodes CASSLAGREHGYTF. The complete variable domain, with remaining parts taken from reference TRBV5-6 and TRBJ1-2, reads DAGVTQSPTHLIKTRGQQVTLRCSPKSGHDTVSWYQQALGQGPQFIFQYYEEEERQRGNFPDRFSGHQFPNYSSELNVNALLLGDSALYLCASSLAGREHGYTFGSGTRLTVV.

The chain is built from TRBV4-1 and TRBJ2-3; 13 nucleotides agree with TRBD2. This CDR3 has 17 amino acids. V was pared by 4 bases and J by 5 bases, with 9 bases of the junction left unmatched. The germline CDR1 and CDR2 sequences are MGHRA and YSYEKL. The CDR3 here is CASSPQGTSGTRDTQYF. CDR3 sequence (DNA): TGCGCCAGCAGCCCCCAGGGGACTAGCGGGACCCGAGATACGCAGTATTTT.

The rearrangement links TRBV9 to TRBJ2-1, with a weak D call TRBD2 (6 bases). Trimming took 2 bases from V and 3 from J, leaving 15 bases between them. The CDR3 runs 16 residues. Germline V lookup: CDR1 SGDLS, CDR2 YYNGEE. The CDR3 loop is CASSVLPSVGYNEQFF. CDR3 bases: TGTGCCAGCAGCGTTCTCCCTAGCGTCGGCTACAATGAGCAGTTCTTC.

As DNA, the CDR3 is TGCGCCAGCTGTGTTTCAGGCGGTTCGAACACTGAAGCTTTCTTT. Translation: CASCVSGGSNTEAFF. The chain employs TRBV5-1 and TRBJ1-1; D is undetermined. Trimming left V 7 bases short and J 1 base short, with 17 bases between. The V gene's germline CDR1 is SGHRS and CDR2 YFSETQ. The CDR3 contains 15 residues.

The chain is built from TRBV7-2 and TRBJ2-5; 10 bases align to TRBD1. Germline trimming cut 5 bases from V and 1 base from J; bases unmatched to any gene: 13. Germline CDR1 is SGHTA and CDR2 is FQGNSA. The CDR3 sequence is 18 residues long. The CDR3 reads CASSGQTGGTRFQETQYF. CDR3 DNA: TGTGCCAGCAGCGGACAGACAGGGGGCACCCGATTCCAAGAGACCCAGTACTTC. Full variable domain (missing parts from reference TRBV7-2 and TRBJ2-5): GAGVSQSPSNKVTEKGKDVELRCDPISGHTALYWYRQSLGQGLEFLIYFQGNSAPDKSGLPSDRFSAERTGGSVSTLTIQRTQQEDSAVYLCASSGQTGGTRFQETQYFGPGTRLLVL.

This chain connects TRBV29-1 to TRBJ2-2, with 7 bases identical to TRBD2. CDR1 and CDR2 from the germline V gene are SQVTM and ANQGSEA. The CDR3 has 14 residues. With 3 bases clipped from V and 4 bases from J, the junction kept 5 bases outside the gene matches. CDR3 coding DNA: TGCAGCGTTGACGGGGGGATGAGCACCGGGGAGCTGTTTTTT. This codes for CSVDGGMSTGELFF.

CDR3 coding DNA: TGCGCCAGCAGCCAAGAACGCTGGGGGTACTACGAGCAGTACTTC. It is translated as CASSQERWGYYEQYF. The chain joins TRBV4-3 to TRBJ2-7; D could derive from TRBD1 or TRBD2 (5 bases each). Trimming shortened V by 0 bases and J by 3 bases, and 12 bases separated the two germline ends. Germline lookup yields CDR1 LGHNA and CDR2 YSLEER. CDR3 length equals 15 residues.

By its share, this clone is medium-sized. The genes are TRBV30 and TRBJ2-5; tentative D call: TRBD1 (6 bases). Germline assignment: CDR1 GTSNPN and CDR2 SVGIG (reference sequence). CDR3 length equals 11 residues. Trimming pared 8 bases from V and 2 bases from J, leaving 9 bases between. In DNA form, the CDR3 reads TGTGCCATAGGACAGCAAGAGACCCAGTACTTC. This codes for CAIGQQETQYF. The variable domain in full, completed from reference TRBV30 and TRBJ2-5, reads SQTIHQWPATLVQPVGSPLSLECTVEGTSNPNLYWYRQAAGRGLQLLFYSVGIGQISSEVPQNLSASRPQDRQFILSSKKLLLSDSGFYLCAIGQQETQYFGPGTRLLVL.

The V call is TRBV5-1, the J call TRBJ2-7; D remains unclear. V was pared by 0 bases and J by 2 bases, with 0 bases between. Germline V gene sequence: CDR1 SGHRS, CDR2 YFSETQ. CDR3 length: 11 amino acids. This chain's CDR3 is CASSLAYEQYF. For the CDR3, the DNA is TGCGCCAGCAGCTTGGCCTACGAGCAGTACTTC.

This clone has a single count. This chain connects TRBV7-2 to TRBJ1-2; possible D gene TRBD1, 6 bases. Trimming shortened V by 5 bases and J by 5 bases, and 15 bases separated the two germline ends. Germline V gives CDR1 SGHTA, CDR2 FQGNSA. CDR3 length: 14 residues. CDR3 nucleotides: TGTGCCAGCAGCACCGGGACAAGGACATATGGCTACACCTTC. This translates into CASSTGTRTYGYTF.

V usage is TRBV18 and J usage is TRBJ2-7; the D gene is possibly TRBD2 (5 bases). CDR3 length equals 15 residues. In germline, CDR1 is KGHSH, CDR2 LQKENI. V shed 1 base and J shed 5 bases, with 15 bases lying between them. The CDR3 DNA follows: TGTGCCAGCTCACCACAGGGCCGCCACGGGAACGAGCAGTACTTC. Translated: CASSPQGRHGNEQYF.

CDR3 protein: CASSVQPRGVQETQYF. CDR3 sequence (DNA): TGTGCCAGTAGTGTGCAGCCAAGGGGGGTCCAAGAGACCCAGTACTTC. V gene TRBV19 combines with J gene TRBJ2-5, with D tentatively TRBD1 or TRBD2 (6 bases each). The CDR3 loop spans 16 amino acids. The germline V gene encodes CDR1 LNHDA and CDR2 SQIVND (reference sequence). The ends were cut back, 5 bases at V and 1 base at J, with 17 bases in the middle.

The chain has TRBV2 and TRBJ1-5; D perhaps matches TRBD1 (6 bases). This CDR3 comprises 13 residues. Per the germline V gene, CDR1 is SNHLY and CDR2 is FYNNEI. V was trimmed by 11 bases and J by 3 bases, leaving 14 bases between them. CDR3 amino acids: CAGRGAPNQPQHF. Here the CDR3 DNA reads TGTGCCGGCCGGGGGGCCCCCAATCAGCCCCAGCATTTT.

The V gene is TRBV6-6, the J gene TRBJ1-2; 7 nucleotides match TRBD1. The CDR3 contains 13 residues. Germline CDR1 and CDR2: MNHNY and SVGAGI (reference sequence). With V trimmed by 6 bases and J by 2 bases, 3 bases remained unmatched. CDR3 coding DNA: TGTGCCAGCAGGCGGGACAGCAACTATGGCTACACCTTC. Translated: CASRRDSNYGYTF.

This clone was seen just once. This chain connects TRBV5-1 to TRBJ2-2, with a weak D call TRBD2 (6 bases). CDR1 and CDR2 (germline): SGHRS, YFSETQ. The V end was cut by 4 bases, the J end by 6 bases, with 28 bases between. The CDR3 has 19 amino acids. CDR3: CASSGEASSGPVQPGELFF. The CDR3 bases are TGCGCCAGCAGCGGGGAGGCAAGCAGCGGCCCGGTACAGCCCGGGGAGCTGTTTTTT.

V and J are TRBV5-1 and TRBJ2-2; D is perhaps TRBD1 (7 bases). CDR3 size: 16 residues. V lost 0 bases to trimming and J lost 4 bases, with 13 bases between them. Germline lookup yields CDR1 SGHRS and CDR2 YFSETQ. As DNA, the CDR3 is TGCGCCAGCAGCTTGGTTTCGCAGGGGGGCACCGGGGAGCTGTTTTTT. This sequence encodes CASSLVSQGGTGELFF.

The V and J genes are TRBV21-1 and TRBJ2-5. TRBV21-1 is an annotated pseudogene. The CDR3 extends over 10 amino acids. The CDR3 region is CASSQETQYF. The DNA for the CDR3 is TGTGCCAGCAGCCAAGAGACCCAGTACTTC.

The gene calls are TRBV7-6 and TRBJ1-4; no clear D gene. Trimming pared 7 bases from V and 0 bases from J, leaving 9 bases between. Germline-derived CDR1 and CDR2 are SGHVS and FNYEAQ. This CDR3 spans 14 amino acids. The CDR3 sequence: CASKVGATNEKLFF. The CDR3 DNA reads TGTGCCAGCAAGGTTGGGGCAACTAATGAAAAACTGTTTTTT.

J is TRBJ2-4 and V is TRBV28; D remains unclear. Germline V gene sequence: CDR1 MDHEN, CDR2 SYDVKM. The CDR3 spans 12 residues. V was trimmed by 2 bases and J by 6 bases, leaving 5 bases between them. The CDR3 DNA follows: TGTGCCAGCAGTTTAAGCAGAAACATTCAGTACTTC. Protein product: CASSLSRNIQYF.

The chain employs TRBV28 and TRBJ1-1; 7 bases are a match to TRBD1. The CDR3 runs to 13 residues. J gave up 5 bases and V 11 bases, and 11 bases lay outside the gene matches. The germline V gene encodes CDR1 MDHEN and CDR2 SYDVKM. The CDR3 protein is CACLDRANTEAFF. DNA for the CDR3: TGTGCCTGTCTTGACAGGGCTAATACTGAAGCTTTCTTT.

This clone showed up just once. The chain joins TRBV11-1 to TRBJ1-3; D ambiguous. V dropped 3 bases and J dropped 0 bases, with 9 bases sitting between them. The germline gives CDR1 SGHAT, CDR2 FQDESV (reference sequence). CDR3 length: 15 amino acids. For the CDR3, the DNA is TGTGCCAGCAGCTTGGGCCTCGGCTCTGGAAACACCATATATTTT. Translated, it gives CASSLGLGSGNTIYF. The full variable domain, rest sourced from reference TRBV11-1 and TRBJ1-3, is EAEVAQSPRYKITEKSQAVAFWCDPISGHATLYWYRQILGQGPELLVQFQDESVVDDSQLPKDRFSAERLKGVDSTLKIQPAELGDSAMYLCASSLGLGSGNTIYFGEGSWLTVV.

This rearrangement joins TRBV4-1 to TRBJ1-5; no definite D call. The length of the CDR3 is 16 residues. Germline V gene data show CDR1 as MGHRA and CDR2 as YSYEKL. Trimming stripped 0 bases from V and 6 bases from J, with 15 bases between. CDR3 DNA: TGCGCCAGCAGCCAAGAGTTTACCCTGGGAGGTCAGCCCCAGCATTTT. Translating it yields CASSQEFTLGGQPQHF.

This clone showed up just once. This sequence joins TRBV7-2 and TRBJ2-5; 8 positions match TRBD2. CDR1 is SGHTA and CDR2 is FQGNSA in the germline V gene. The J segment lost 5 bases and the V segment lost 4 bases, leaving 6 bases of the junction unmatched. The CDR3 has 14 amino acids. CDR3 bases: TGTGCCAGCAGCTCGAGCGGGAGTGGGGAGACCCAGTACTTC. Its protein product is CASSSSGSGETQYF.

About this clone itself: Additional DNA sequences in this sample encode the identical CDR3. The chain's CDR3 is CAWSWGGVGGYTF. The CDR3 nucleotides are TGTGCCTGGAGTTGGGGTGGGGTGGGGGGCTACACCTTC. The chain recombines TRBV30 with TRBJ1-2; D is uncertain. V was pared by 2 bases and J by 8 bases, with 15 bases between. The CDR3 extends over 13 amino acids. CDR1 and CDR2 (germline): GTSNPN, SVGIG (reference sequence). Filled out from reference TRBV30 and TRBJ1-2, the complete variable domain reads SQTIHQWPATLVQPVGSPLSLECTVEGTSNPNLYWYRQAAGRGLQLLFYSVGIGQISSEVPQNLSASRPQDRQFILSSKKLLLSDSGFYLCAWSWGGVGGYTFGSGTRLTVV.

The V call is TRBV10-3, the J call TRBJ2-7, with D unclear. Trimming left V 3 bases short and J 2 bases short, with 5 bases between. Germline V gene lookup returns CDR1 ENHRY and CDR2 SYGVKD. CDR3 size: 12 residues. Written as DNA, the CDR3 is TGTGCCATCAGTGAAACAACCTACGAGCAGTACTTC. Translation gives CAISETTYEQYF.

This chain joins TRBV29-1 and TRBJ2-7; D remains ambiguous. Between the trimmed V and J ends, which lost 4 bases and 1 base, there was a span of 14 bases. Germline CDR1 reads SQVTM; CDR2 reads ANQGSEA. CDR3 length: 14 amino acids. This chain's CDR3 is CSVVTVVSSYEQYF. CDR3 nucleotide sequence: TGCAGCGTTGTAACGGTAGTCTCATCCTACGAGCAGTACTTC.